This passage covers 10 T cell receptor beta chains from one sample sequenced in a study of cytomegalovirus exposure and HLA in healthy donors. The PCR was carried out with 60 Vbeta primers and 13 Jbeta primers. Sequencing used immunoSEQ multiplex PCR; TCRdb keeps in-frame clones, though not all of them. The sample shows some 210,000 clones, around 86% of them seen only once. The source material was PBMCs. The receptors derive from a man aged 30-40 years in good health and CMV-seronegative.

The rearrangement uses TRBV5-1 and TRBJ2-1, with a possible D match to TRBD2 (6 bases). The CDR3 is 16 residues long. V lost 5 bases, J lost 1 base, and 16 bases lay in between. Per germline, CDR1 SGHRS and CDR2 YFSETQ. In nucleotides, the CDR3 is TGCGCCAGCAGGGCCGGGGGATGGGGGTCCTACAATGAGCAGTTCTTC. Translated, it gives CASRAGGWGSYNEQFF.

The chain carries TRBV4-1 and TRBJ1-1; possibly TRBD1 for D (6 bases). This CDR3 is built from 17 residues. Germline assignment: CDR1 MGHRA and CDR2 YSYEKL. V shed 3 bases and J shed 0 bases, with 17 bases lying between them. In nucleotides, the CDR3 is TGCGCCAGCAGCCACCGTCGTCAGGGGAACCTGAACACTGAAGCTTTCTTT. Translation: CASSHRRQGNLNTEAFF.

This clone has only a few counts. This sequence joins TRBV29-1 and TRBJ2-5; D is unclear. Trimming took 6 bases from V and 0 from J, leaving 11 bases between them. From germline, CDR1 is SQVTM and CDR2 ANQGSEA. The CDR3 has 13 residues. The CDR3: CSVPEANQETQYF. The CDR3 bases are TGCAGCGTCCCTGAGGCGAACCAAGAGACCCAGTACTTC.

The rearrangement joins TRBV5-6 to TRBJ2-7; 12 positions match TRBD2. The ends lost 1 base at V and 2 bases at J; junction bases unmatched: 7. The CDR3 contains 17 residues. Germline lookup yields CDR1 SGHDT and CDR2 YYEEEE. This chain's CDR3 is CASSLPQTSGSPYEQYF. CDR3 nucleotide sequence: TGTGCCAGCAGCTTGCCCCAGACTAGCGGGAGCCCCTACGAGCAGTACTTC.

This chain uses TRBV29-1 with TRBJ1-2; D may be TRBD1 (6 bases). There are 14 residues in the CDR3. V lost 4 bases and J lost 3, with 15 bases in between. Germline V gene data show CDR1 as SQVTM and CDR2 as ANQGSEA. The CDR3 here is CSVANRALDYGYTF. CDR3 DNA sequence: TGCAGCGTTGCTAACAGGGCCTTGGACTATGGCTACACCTTC.

J is TRBJ1-2 and V is TRBV14, with 7 bases matching TRBD1. The CDR3 has 13 residues. In germline, CDR1 is SGHDN, CDR2 FVKESK. The junction had 2 bases not matched to a gene; V was cut back by 4 bases and J by 3 bases. CDR3 DNA sequence: TGTGCCAGCAGCCGACAGGGAGACTATGGCTACACCTTC. Amino acid sequence: CASSRQGDYGYTF.

This clone was seen more than once but under ten times. The chain joins TRBV6-1 to TRBJ1-2, with a possible D match to TRBD1 (5 bases). Germline lookup yields CDR1 MNHNS and CDR2 SASEGT. The CDR3 consists of 14 residues. V was cut by 6 bases and J by 5 bases, with 16 bases left in between. The CDR3, as DNA: TGTGCCAGCAGCCCCGGGAGGGGCGCATATGGCTACACCTTC. Residues: CASSPGRGAYGYTF.

This clone was picked up a small number of times. This rearrangement joins TRBV4-1 to TRBJ1-1; no reliable D call. Germline V gene sequence: CDR1 MGHRA, CDR2 YSYEKL. The V end lost 2 bases, the J end lost 1 base, and 11 bases lay between the germline ends. The CDR3 is 15 amino acids. CDR3 in amino acids: CASSQSTSPNTEAFF. The CDR3 coding sequence is TGCGCCAGCAGCCAAAGTACTTCGCCGAACACTGAAGCTTTCTTT.

This clone has just one count. This rearrangement joins TRBV21-1 to TRBJ2-7; no check of the table's D call, TRBD1, against the DNA was made. TRBV21-1 is tagged as a pseudogene. The CDR3 totals 22 residues. CDR3 nucleotides: TGTGCCAGCAGCAACCTATCGAAGCCAAGGGACAGTGTTTCCTTGTGGACCTACGAGCAGTACTTC. Protein sequence: CASSNLSKPRDSVSLWTYEQYF.

The rearrangement links TRBV19 to TRBJ1-4; 8 positions agree with TRBD1. Germline V lookup: CDR1 LNHDA, CDR2 SQIVND (reference sequence). V was clipped by 5 bases and J by 5 bases; unmatched bases: 7. The CDR3 sequence is 15 residues long. The CDR3 bases are TGTGCCAGTAGTTTTCGACAGGGGTGGAATGAAAAACTGTTTTTT. It is translated as CASSFRQGWNEKLFF.